The 16 T cell receptor beta chains listed next were all sequenced from one sample in a study of blood T cell repertoires in COVID-19. Assay: immunoSEQ multiplex PCR; the TCRdb copy retains only in-frame clones and omits some. The repertoire holds fewer than 80,000 clones, with under 85% as singletons. Input material: peripheral blood. All receptors come from a man in his forties or fifties with COVID-19, enrolled during active disease.

The chain couples TRBV7-9 to TRBJ2-2; 7 nucleotides agree with TRBD1. The V and J ends lost 5 bases and 0 bases, in that order; junction bases with no gene match: 6. The CDR3 runs 16 residues. The germline CDR1 and CDR2 sequences are SEHNR and FQNEAQ (reference sequence). The CDR3 DNA is TGTGCCAGCAGCCAAGACAGGGCCCCGAACACCGGGGAGCTGTTTTTT. Amino acids: CASSQDRAPNTGELFF.

This chain uses TRBV7-9 with TRBJ2-1; 7 bases line up with TRBD1. The CDR3 has 15 amino acids. Germline V gene data show CDR1 as SEHNR and CDR2 as FQNEAQ (reference sequence). V dropped 1 base and J dropped 9; count of bases not matched to a gene: 9. The CDR3 DNA follows: TGTGCCAGCAGCTTAGGGGGTCCAGGACAGGCTGAGCAGTTCTTC. Protein: CASSLGGPGQAEQFF. Full variable domain (outside the CDR3, taken from reference TRBV7-9 and TRBJ2-1): DTGVSQNPRHKITKRGQNVTFRCDPISEHNRLYWYRQTLGQGPEFLTYFQNEAQLEKSRLLSDRFSAERPKGSFSTLEIQRTEQGDSAMYLCASSLGGPGQAEQFFGPGTRLTVL.

The chain uses TRBV4-1 and TRBJ1-5; D gene ambiguous. Germline V gives CDR1 MGHRA, CDR2 YSYEKL. Trimming shortened V by 4 bases and J by 0 bases, and 19 bases separated the two germline ends. CDR3 length: 18 amino acids. The CDR3 DNA follows: TGCGCCAGCAGCCGAACGGTCTCCTTATTATATAGCAATCAGCCCCAGCATTTT. This gives the protein CASSRTVSLLYSNQPQHF.

The chain couples TRBV2 to TRBJ1-2; 8 nucleotides align to TRBD1. This CDR3 spans 16 amino acids. Germline lookup yields CDR1 SNHLY and CDR2 FYNNEI. Losses at the gene ends were 4 bases for V and 2 bases for J; bases not matched to a gene: 9. DNA of the CDR3: TGTGCCAGCAGTGTGAGGGACAGGATTTTCAACTATGGCTACACCTTC. Residues: CASSVRDRIFNYGYTF.

This clone showed up just once. J is TRBJ2-6 and V is TRBV5-4; a possible D gene is TRBD1 (6 bases). The CDR3 runs 16 residues. Germline V gene lookup returns CDR1 SGHNT and CDR2 YYREEE (reference sequence). Between the trimmed V and J ends, which lost 0 bases and 0 bases, there was a span of 7 bases. CDR3 nucleotide sequence: TGTGCCAGCAGCTTGGACAGGGTCTCTGGGGCCAACGTCCTGACTTTC. Its protein is CASSLDRVSGANVLTF.

J is TRBJ2-5 and V is TRBV5-4, with 12 bases lining up with TRBD2. From germline, CDR1 is SGHNT and CDR2 YYREEE (reference sequence). The CDR3 has 15 amino acids. Trimming at V came to 0 bases and at J to 9 bases, leaving 6 bases not matched to a gene. The CDR3 region has the DNA TGTGCCAGCAGCTTGGAGGCTAGCGGGGGGGCCGCCCAGTACTTC. Protein: CASSLEASGGAAQYF.

This clone was observed once. CDR3 sequence reads: CASSFAGMNTEAFF. The CDR3 DNA sequence: TGTGCCAGCAGCTTTGCGGGGATGAACACTGAAGCTTTCTTT. V usage is TRBV11-3 and J usage is TRBJ1-1; D is unclear. This CDR3 is built from 14 residues. The germline V gene has CDR1 SGHNT and CDR2 YENEEA. V was pared by 3 bases and J by 0 bases, with 8 bases between.

The chain joins TRBV6-5 to TRBJ2-3, with D possibly matching TRBD1 (6 bases). CDR3 length: 16 residues. CDR1 is MNHEY, CDR2 SVGAGI, per germline. Trimming took 2 bases from V and 1 from J, leaving 13 bases between them. CDR3 region: CASSYVGGEGTDTQYF. The CDR3 DNA reads TGTGCCAGCAGTTACGTTGGGGGCGAGGGCACAGATACGCAGTATTTT.

The chain joins TRBV5-6 to TRBJ1-5; unclear D gene. V dropped 0 bases and J dropped 1 base, with 11 bases sitting between them. CDR3 length: 16 amino acids. The germline gives CDR1 SGHDT, CDR2 YYEEEE. CDR3 sequence (DNA): TGTGCCAGCAGCTTGGGTGGGCAATGGAGCAATCAGCCCCAGCATTTT. Translating it yields CASSLGGQWSNQPQHF.

The chain is built from TRBV23-1 and TRBJ2-4, with a possible D match to TRBD1 (6 bases). TRBV23-1 is an ORF, and what it does is uncertain. V lost 2 bases, J lost 1 base, and 15 bases lay in between. CDR3 length equals 17 residues. CDR3 loop: CASSQGQPSMAKNIQYF. CDR3 DNA sequence: TGCGCCAGCAGTCAAGGACAGCCTAGCATGGCCAAAAACATTCAGTACTTC.

The rearrangement uses TRBV19 and TRBJ1-5; TRBD1 matches 7 bases. The germline gives CDR1 LNHDA, CDR2 SQIVND (reference sequence). J lost 0 bases, V lost 7 bases, and 9 bases had no gene match. The CDR3 length is 16 residues. CDR3 sequence reads: CASTNRDRNSNQPQHF. In DNA form, the CDR3 reads TGTGCCAGTACCAATCGGGACAGAAATAGCAATCAGCCCCAGCATTTT.

The chain carries TRBV5-1 and TRBJ2-2; 13 positions agree with TRBD2. The CDR3 consists of 17 residues. Trimming cost V 3 bases and J 3 bases; bases outside gene matches: 5. Germline V gene lookup returns CDR1 SGHRS and CDR2 YFSETQ. The CDR3 DNA reads as TGCGCCAGCAGCTCACTAGCGGGGGGGCCAGACACCGGGGAGCTGTTTTTT. Translating gives CASSSLAGGPDTGELFF. Full variable domain (missing parts from reference TRBV5-1 and TRBJ2-2): KAGVTQTPRYLIKTRGQQVTLSCSPISGHRSVSWYQQTPGQGLQFLFEYFSETQRNKGNFPGRFSGRQFSNSRSEMNVSTLELGDSALYLCASSSLAGGPDTGELFFGEGSRLTVL.

V and J are TRBV19 and TRBJ1-1; tentatively, D is TRBD1 (6 bases). CDR1 is LNHDA and CDR2 is SQIVND in the germline V gene (reference sequence). CDR3 length equals 14 residues. Trimming cost V 4 bases and J 6 bases, with 15 bases left between them. Here the CDR3 reads CASSKQGLKAEAFF. In DNA, the CDR3 is TGTGCCAGTAGTAAACAGGGTCTTAAGGCTGAAGCTTTCTTT.

The chain joins TRBV5-1 to TRBJ2-3; D perhaps matches TRBD2 (5 bases). This CDR3 is 16 amino acids long. V lost 0 bases and J lost 1, with 12 bases in between. The V gene's germline CDR1 is SGHRS and CDR2 YFSETQ. Written as DNA, the CDR3 is TGCGCCAGCAGCTTGGCTGGGAGAACCCGCACAGATACGCAGTATTTT. The encoded protein is CASSLAGRTRTDTQYF.

This clone was detected a few times. V usage is TRBV5-6 and J usage is TRBJ2-7; 7 positions agree with TRBD1. Germline CDR1 and CDR2: SGHDT and YYEEEE. V lost 4 bases to trimming and J lost 4 bases; unmatched junction nucleotides: 8. The CDR3 sequence is 14 residues long. The CDR3 loop reads CASSAGTEIYEQYF. CDR3 DNA: TGTGCCAGCAGCGCCGGGACAGAGATTTACGAGCAGTACTTC.

The chain has TRBV30 and TRBJ1-4, with 8 positions matching TRBD1. This CDR3 spans 16 amino acids. V lost 0 bases and J lost 8; bases outside the gene matches: 11. Germline assignment: CDR1 GTSNPN and CDR2 SVGIG (reference sequence). The CDR3 region is CAWSVSRTGMVEKLFF. The CDR3 nucleotides read TGTGCCTGGAGTGTCTCCCGGACAGGGATGGTGGAAAAACTGTTTTTT.